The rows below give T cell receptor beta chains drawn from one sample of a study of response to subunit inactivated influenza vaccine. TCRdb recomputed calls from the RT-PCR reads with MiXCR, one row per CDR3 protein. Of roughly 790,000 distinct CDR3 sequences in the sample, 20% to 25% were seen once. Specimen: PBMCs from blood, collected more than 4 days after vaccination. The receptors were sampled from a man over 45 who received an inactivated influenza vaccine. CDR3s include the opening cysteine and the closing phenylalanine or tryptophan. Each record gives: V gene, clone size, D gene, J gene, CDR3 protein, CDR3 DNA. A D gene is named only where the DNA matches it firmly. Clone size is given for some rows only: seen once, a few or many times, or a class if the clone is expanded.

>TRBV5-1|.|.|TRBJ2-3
CASRGIGTLEDTQYF
TGCGCCAGCAGAGGGATCGGGACTCTTGAAGATACGCAGTATTTT
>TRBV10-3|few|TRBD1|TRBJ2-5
CAISEQGKETQYF
TGTGCCATCAGTGAACAGGGGAAAGAGACCCAGTACTTC
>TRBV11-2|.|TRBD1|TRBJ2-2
CASSLETGGTGELFF
TGTGCCAGCAGCTTAGAGACAGGGGGCACCGGGGAGCTGTTTTTT
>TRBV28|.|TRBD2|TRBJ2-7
CASSLLAGDFHEQYF
TGTGCCAGCAGTTTACTAGCGGGAGATTTCCACGAGCAGTACTTC
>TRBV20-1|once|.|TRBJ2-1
CSAEGLPAHNEQFF
TGCAGTGCTGAGGGACTCCCGGCCCACAATGAGCAGTTCTTC
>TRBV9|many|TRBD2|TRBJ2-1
CASSGTGTSGHNEQFF
TGTGCCAGCAGCGGTACGGGGACTAGCGGCCACAATGAGCAGTTCTTC
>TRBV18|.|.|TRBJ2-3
CASSRGGQVTDTQYF
TGTGCCAGCTCACGGGGAGGACAGGTCACAGATACGCAGTATTTT
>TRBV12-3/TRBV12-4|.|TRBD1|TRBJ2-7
CASSLARQGSYEQYF
TGTGCCAGCAGTTTAGCGAGACAGGGGTCCTACGAGCAGTACTTC
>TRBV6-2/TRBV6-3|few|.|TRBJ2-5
CASSYFSQETQYF
TGTGCCAGCAGTTACTTTTCCCAAGAGACCCAGTACTTC
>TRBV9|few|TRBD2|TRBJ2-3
CASSVASGVTDTQYF
TGTGCCAGCAGCGTAGCTAGCGGGGTAACAGATACGCAGTATTTT
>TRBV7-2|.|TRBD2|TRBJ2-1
CASSLATSGRYNEQFF
TGTGCCAGCAGCTTAGCGACTAGCGGAAGATACAATGAGCAGTTCTTC
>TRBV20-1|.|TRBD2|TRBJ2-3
CSARRLAGGSDTQYF
TGCAGTGCTAGAAGACTAGCGGGAGGGTCAGATACGCAGTATTTT
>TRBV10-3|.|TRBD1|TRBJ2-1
CAISKAGTDQSYNEQFF
TGTGCCATCAGCAAAGCCGGGACAGACCAATCCTACAATGAGCAGTTCTTC
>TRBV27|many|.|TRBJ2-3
CASKGRYQGDTQYF
TGTGCCAGCAAAGGGCGTTACCAGGGAGATACGCAGTATTTT
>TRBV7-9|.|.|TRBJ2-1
CASSLALRVGNEQFF
TGTGCCAGCAGCTTAGCGCTCAGGGTTGGGAATGAGCAGTTCTTC
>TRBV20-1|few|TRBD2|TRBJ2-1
CSARRGVRLAGDNEQFF
TGCAGTGCTAGACGGGGCGTCAGGCTAGCGGGAGACAATGAGCAGTTCTTC
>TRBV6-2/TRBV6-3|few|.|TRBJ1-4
CASRPRTLRGEKLFF
TGTGCCAGCCGCCCCCGGACTCTCCGCGGAGAAAAACTGTTTTTT
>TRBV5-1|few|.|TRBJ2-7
CASSPGHTPLGEQYF
TGCGCCAGCAGCCCGGGCCATACACCTCTAGGCGAGCAGTACTTC
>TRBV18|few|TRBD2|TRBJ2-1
CASSPRGLAGGYNEQFF
TGTGCCAGCTCACCACGGGGGTTAGCGGGAGGATACAATGAGCAGTTCTTC
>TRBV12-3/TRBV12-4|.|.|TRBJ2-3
CASSSAVDTQYF
TGTGCCAGCAGTTCAGCGGTAGATACGCAGTATTTT
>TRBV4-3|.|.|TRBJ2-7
CASSQDRGGYYEQYF
TGCGCCAGCAGCCAAGATCGCGGGGGCTACTACGAGCAGTACTTC
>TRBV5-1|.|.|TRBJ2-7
CASGKSGAEQYF
TGCGCCAGCGGTAAGTCCGGGGCCGAGCAGTACTTC
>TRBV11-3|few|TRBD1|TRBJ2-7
CASSFDDRGPLSSYEQYF
TGTGCCAGCAGCTTCGATGACAGGGGCCCTCTCAGCTCCTACGAGCAGTACTTC
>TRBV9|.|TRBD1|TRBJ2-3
CASSGLARDRGLDTQYF
TGTGCCAGCAGCGGATTGGCCCGGGACAGGGGTTTGGATACGCAGTATTTT
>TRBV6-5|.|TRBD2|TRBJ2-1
CASSYLGGTSGKNNEQFF
TGTGCCAGCAGTTACCTTGGGGGGACTAGCGGTAAAAACAATGAGCAGTTCTTC
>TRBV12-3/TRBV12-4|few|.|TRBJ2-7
CASNPGGNHYEQYF
TGTGCCAGCAACCCAGGGGGGAATCACTACGAGCAGTACTTC
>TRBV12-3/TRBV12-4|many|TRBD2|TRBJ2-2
CASSSLAGDLGELFF
TGTGCCAGCAGTTCACTAGCGGGAGATCTCGGGGAGCTGTTTTTT
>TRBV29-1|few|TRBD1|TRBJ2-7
CSVIPGQGYEQYF
TGCAGCGTCATACCGGGACAGGGCTACGAGCAGTACTTC
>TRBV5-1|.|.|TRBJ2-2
CASSTANTGELFF
TGCGCCAGCTCGACAGCGAACACCGGGGAGCTGTTTTTT
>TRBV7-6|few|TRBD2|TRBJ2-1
CASSLRAAGGSSYNEQFF
TGTGCCAGCAGCTTAAGGGCAGCGGGGGGTAGCTCCTACAATGAGCAGTTCTTC
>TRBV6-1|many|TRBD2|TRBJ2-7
CASSGGTSGSYEQYF
TGTGCCAGCAGTGGCGGGACTAGCGGCTCCTACGAGCAGTACTTC
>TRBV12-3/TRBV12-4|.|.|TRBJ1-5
CASSLQGCPQHF
TGTGCCAGCAGTTTACAAGGATGTCCCCAGCATTTT
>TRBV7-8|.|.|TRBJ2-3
CASSFRGAGQVTDTQYF
TGTGCCAGCAGCTTTAGAGGAGCGGGACAGGTCACAGATACGCAGTATTTT
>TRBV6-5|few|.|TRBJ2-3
CASSYRPTDTQYF
TGTGCCAGCAGTTACCGCCCCACAGATACGCAGTATTTT
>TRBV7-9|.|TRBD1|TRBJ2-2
CASIGGPDTGELFF
TGTGCCAGCATAGGGGGCCCGGACACCGGGGAGCTGTTTTTT
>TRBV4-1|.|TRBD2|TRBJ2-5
CASSQVTSGGETQYF
TGCGCCAGCAGCCAAGTAACAAGCGGGGGGGAGACCCAGTACTTC
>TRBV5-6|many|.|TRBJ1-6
CASSLDDSPLHF
TGTGCCAGCAGCTTGGACGATTCACCCCTCCACTTT
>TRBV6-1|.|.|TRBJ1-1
CASGHKGDHTEAFF
TGTGCCAGCGGACATAAGGGGGATCACACTGAAGCTTTCTTT
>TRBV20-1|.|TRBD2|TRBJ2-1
CSAPGRTSGYNEQFF
TGCAGTGCCCCAGGGCGGACTAGCGGCTACAATGAGCAGTTCTTC
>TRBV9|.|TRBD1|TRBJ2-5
CASSAGGQGGTETQYF
TGTGCCAGCAGCGCCGGGGGACAGGGTGGGACGGAGACCCAGTACTTC
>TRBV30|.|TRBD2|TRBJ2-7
CAWSVRLAGGQTYEQYF
TGTGCCTGGAGTGTAAGGCTAGCGGGAGGACAAACCTACGAGCAGTACTTC
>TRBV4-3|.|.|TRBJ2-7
CASSQGTAQTYEQYF
TGCGCCAGCAGCCAAGGGACAGCCCAAACCTACGAGCAGTACTTC
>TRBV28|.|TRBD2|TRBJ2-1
CASSFSSGRVNEQFF
TGTGCCAGCAGTTTTTCTAGCGGGAGAGTCAATGAGCAGTTCTTC
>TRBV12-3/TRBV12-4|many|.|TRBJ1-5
CASGSNQPQHF
TGTGCCAGTGGGAGCAATCAGCCCCAGCATTTT
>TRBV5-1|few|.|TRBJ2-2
CASSHPTTDFNTGELFF
TGCGCCAGCAGCCACCCCACGACAGACTTTAACACCGGGGAGCTGTTTTTT
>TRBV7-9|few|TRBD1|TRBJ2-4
CASSILPGTGRNIQYF
TGTGCCAGCAGCATCTTACCAGGGACAGGGAGAAACATTCAGTACTTC
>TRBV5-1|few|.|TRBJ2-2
CASTRGNTGELFF
TGCGCCAGCACCAGAGGGAACACCGGGGAGCTGTTTTTT
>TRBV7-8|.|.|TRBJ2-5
CASSSGLVKETQYF
TGTGCCAGCAGCTCAGGACTCGTAAAAGAGACCCAGTACTTC
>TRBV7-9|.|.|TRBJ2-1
CASSLADGKQFF
TGTGCCAGCAGCTTAGCGGACGGTAAGCAGTTCTTC
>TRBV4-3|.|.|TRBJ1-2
CASSHEGGYYGYTF
TGCGCCAGCAGCCATGAGGGGGGGTACTATGGCTACACCTTC